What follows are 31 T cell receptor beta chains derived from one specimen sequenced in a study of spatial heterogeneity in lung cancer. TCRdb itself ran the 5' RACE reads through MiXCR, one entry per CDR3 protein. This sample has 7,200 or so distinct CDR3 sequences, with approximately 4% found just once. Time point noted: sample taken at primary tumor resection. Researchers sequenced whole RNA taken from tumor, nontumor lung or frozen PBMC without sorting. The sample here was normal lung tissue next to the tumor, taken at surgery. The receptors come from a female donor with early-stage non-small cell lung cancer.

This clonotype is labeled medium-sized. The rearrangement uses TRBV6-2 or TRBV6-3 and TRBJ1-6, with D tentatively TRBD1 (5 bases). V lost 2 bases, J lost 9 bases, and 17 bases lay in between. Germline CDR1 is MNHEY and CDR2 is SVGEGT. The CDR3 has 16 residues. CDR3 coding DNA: TGTGCCAGCAGTTACCAGGGCGCGGAGTATGGTTCACCCCTCCACTTT. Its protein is CASSYQGAEYGSPLHF.

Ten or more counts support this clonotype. Here the CDR3 DNA reads TGTGCCAGCAGCCCGATTGGGCTGGGTTCACCCCTCCACTTT. It specifies CASSPIGLGSPLHF. This chain links TRBV7-8 with TRBJ1-6; no reliable D call. The CDR3 totals 14 residues. The germline V gene has CDR1 SGHVS and CDR2 FQNEAQ. Trimming took 5 bases from V and 9 from J, leaving 14 bases between them.

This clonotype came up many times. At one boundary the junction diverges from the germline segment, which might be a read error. CDR3 protein: CTSSLGQGQETQYF. The CDR3 DNA follows: TGCACCAGCAGCTTGGGGCAGGGACAAGAGACCCAGTACTTC. This chain connects TRBV5-1 to TRBJ2-5, with D possibly matching TRBD1 (5 bases). The CDR3 is 14 amino acids. Per the germline V gene, CDR1 is SGHRS and CDR2 is YFSETQ.

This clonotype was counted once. The CDR3: CASSLTYHSGFGNNEQFF. For the CDR3, the DNA is TGTGCCAGCAGTTTAACCTATCATAGCGGTTTTGGAAACAATGAGCAGTTCTTC. The V and J genes are TRBV12-3 or TRBV12-4 and TRBJ2-1; D perhaps matches TRBD2 (6 bases). Trimming removed 2 bases at V and 5 bases at J, with 22 bases between. The CDR3 length is 18 residues.

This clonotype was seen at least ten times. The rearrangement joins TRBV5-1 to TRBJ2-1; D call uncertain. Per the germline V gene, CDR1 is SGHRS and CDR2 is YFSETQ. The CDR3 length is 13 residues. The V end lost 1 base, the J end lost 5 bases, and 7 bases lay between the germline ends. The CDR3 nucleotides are TGCGCCAGCAGCTTGAGCACCCACAATGAGCAGTTCTTC. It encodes CASSLSTHNEQFF.

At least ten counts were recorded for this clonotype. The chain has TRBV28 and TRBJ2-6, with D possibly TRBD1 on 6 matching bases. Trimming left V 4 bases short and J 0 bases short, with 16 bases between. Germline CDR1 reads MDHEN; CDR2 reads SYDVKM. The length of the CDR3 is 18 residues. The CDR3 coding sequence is TGTGCCAGCAGTTCCACAGGGAGTCAGCTCTCTGGGGCCAACGTCCTGACTTTC. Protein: CASSSTGSQLSGANVLTF. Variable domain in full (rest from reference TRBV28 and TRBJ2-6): DVKVTQSSRYLVKRTGEKVFLECVQDMDHENMFWYRQDPGLGLRLIYFSYDVKMKEKGDIPEGYSVSREKKERFSLILESASTNQTSMYLCASSSTGSQLSGANVLTFGAGSRLTVL.

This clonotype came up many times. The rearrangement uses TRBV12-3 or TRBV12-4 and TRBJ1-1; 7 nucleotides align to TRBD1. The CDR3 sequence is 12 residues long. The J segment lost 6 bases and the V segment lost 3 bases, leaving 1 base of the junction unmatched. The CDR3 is CASSFQGAEAFF. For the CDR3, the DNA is TGTGCCAGCAGTTTTCAGGGGGCTGAAGCTTTCTTT.

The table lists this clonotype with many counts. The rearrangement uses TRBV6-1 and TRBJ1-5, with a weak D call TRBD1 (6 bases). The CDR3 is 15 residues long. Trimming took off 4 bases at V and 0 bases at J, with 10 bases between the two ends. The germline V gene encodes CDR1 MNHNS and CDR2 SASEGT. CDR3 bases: TGTGCCAGCAGTGGGCAGGGGTTTAGCAATCAGCCCCAGCATTTT. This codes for CASSGQGFSNQPQHF.

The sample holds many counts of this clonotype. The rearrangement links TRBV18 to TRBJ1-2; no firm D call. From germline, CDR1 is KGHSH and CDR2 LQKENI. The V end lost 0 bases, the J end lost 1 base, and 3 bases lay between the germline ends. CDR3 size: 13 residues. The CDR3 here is CASSPPFNYGYTF. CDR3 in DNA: TGTGCCAGCTCACCACCCTTTAACTATGGCTACACCTTC.

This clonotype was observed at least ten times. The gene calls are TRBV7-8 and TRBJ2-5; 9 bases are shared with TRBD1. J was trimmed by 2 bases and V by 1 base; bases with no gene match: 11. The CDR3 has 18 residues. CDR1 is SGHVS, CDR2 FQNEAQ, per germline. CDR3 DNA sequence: TGTGCCAGCAGCTTAGGGATCTCTAACAGGGGGCATCAAGAGACCCAGTACTTC. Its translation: CASSLGISNRGHQETQYF.

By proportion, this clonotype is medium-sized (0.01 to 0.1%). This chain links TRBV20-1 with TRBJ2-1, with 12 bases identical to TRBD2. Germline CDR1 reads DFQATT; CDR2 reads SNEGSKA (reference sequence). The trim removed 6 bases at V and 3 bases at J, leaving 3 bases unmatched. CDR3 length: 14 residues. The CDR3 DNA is TGCAGTGCCAGGACTAGCGGGGACTACAATGAGCAGTTCTTC. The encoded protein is CSARTSGDYNEQFF.

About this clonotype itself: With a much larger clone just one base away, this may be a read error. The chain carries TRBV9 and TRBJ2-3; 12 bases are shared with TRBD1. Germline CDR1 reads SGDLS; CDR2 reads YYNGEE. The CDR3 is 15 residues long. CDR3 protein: CASSVGDRGLNTRYF. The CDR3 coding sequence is TGTGCCAGCAGCGTAGGGGACAGGGGGCTGAATACGCGGTATTTT.

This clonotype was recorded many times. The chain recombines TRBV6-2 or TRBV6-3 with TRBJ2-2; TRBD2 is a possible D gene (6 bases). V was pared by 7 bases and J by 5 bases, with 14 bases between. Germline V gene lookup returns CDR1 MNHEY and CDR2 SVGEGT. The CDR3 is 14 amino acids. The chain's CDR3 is CASTFFRGTGELFF. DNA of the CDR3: TGTGCCAGCACCTTTTTTCGGGGGACCGGGGAGCTGTTTTTT.

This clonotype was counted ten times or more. For the CDR3, the DNA is TGTGCCAGCAGTGGGGGGACGGGGGATGGATTCCGCGAGCAGTACTTC. This gives the protein CASSGGTGDGFREQYF. V gene TRBV2 combines with J gene TRBJ2-7; possibly TRBD2 for D (6 bases). Trimming shortened V by 4 bases and J by 6 bases, and 22 bases separated the two germline ends. The CDR3 contains 16 residues. From germline, CDR1 is SNHLY and CDR2 FYNNEI.

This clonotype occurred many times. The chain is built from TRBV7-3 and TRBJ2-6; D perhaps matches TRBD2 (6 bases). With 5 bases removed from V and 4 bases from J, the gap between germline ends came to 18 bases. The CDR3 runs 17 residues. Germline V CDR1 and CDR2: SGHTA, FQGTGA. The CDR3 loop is CASSPSSGGSGANVLTF. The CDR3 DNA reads TGTGCCAGCAGCCCCTCGTCCGGGGGATCCGGGGCCAACGTCCTGACTTTC.

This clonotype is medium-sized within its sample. The CDR3 DNA sequence: TGTGCCAGCAGCCCTACTCCGGGACTAGCGGGGGGGATGAAGACCCAGTACTTC. Residues: CASSPTPGLAGGMKTQYF. The rearrangement uses TRBV7-2 and TRBJ2-5, with 16 bases identical to TRBD2. The J segment lost 6 bases and the V segment lost 5 bases, leaving 12 bases of the junction unmatched. Germline lookup yields CDR1 SGHTA and CDR2 FQGNSA. This CDR3 spans 18 amino acids.

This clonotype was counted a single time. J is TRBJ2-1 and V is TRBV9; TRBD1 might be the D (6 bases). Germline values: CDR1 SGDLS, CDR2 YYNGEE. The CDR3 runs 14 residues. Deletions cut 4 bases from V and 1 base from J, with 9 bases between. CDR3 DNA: TGTGCCAGCAGCCCGGGACAATCCTACAATGAGCAGTTCTTC. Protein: CASSPGQSYNEQFF.

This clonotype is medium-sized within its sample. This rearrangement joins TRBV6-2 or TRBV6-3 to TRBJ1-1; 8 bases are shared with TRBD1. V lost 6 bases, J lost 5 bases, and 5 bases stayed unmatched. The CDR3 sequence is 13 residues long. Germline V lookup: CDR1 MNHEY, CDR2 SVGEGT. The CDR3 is CASSRGPRTEAFF. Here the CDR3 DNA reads TGTGCCAGCAGCAGGGGGCCACGGACTGAAGCTTTCTTT.

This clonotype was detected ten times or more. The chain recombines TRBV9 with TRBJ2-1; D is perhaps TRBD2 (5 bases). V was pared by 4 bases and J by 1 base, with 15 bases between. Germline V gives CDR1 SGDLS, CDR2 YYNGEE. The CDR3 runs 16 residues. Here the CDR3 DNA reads TGTGCCAGCAGCCCAAATTCTAGCCCTTCCTACAATGAGCAGTTCTTC. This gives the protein CASSPNSSPSYNEQFF.

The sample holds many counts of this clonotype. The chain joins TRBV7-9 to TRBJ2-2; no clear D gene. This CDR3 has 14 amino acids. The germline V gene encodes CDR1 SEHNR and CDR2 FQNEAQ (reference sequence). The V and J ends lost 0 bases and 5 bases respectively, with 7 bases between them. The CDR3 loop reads CASSLAASTGELFF. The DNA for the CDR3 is TGTGCCAGCAGCTTAGCCGCCTCTACCGGGGAGCTGTTTTTT.

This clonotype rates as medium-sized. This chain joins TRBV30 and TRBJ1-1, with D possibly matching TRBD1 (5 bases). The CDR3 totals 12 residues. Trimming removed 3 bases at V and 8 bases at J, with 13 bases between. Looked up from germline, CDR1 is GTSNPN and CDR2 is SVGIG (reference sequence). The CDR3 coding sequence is TGTGCCTGGAGCCCAGGGACGGTAGAAGCTTTCTTT. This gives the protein CAWSPGTVEAFF.

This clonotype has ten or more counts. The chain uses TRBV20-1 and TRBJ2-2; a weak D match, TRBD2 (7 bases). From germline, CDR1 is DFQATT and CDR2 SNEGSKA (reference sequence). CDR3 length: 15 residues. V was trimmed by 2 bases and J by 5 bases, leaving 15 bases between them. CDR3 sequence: CSARSGGATTGELFF. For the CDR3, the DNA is TGCAGTGCTAGAAGTGGGGGGGCAACGACCGGGGAGCTGTTTTTT.

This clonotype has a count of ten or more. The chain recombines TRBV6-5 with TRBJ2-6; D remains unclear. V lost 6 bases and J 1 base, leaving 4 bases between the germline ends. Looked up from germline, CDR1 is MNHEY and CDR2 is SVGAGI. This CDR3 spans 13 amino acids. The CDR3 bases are TGTGCCAGCAGGAAGTCTGGGGCCAACGTCCTGACTTTC. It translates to CASRKSGANVLTF.

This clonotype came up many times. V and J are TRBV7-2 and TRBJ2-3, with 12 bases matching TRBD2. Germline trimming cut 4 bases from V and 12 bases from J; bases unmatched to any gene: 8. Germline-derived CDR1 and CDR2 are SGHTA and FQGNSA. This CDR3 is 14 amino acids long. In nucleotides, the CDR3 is TGTGCCAGCAGCTCGTGGACTAGCGGGAATTATCAGTATTTT. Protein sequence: CASSSWTSGNYQYF.

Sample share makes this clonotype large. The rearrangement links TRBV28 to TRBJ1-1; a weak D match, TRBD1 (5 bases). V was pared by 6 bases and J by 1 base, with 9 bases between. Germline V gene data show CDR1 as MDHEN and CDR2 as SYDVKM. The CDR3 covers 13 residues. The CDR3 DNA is TGTGCCAGCAGCATTGGACAGAACACTGAAGCTTTCTTT. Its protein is CASSIGQNTEAFF. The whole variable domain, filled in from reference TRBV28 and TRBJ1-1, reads DVKVTQSSRYLVKRTGEKVFLECVQDMDHENMFWYRQDPGLGLRLIYFSYDVKMKEKGDIPEGYSVSREKKERFSLILESASTNQTSMYLCASSIGQNTEAFFGQGTRLTVV.

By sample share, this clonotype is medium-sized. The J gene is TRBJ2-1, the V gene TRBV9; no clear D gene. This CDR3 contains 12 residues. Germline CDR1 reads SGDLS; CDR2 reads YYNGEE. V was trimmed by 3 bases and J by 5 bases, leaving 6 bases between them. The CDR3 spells CASSAFDNEQFF. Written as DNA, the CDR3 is TGTGCCAGCAGCGCCTTTGACAATGAGCAGTTCTTC.

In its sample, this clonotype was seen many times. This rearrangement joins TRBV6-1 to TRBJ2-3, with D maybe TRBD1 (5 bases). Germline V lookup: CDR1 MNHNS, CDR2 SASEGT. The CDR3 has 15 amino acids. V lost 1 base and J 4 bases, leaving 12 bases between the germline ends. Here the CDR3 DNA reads TGTGCCAGCAGTGAAGTAGGAGAACAGGCAGATACGCAGTATTTT. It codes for CASSEVGEQADTQYF.

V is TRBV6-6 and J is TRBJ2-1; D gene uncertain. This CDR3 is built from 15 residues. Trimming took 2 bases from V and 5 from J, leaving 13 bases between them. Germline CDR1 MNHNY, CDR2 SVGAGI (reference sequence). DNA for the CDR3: TGTGCCAGCAGTTACCCAGGAATTCAAAACAATGAGCAGTTCTTC. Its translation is CASSYPGIQNNEQFF.

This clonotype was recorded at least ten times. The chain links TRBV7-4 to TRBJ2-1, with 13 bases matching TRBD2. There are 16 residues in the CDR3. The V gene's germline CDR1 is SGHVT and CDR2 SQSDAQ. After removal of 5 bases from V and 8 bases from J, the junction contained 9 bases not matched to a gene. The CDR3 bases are TGTGCCAGCAGCCCAGGGACTAGCGGGGACTGGGATGAGCAGTTCTTC. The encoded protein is CASSPGTSGDWDEQFF.

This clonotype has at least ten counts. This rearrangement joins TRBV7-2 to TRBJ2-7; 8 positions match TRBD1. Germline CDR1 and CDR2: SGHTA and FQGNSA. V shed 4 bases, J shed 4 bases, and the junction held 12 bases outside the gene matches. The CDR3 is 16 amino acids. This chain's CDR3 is CASSSPRRQGTYEQYF. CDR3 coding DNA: TGTGCCAGCAGCTCCCCCCGCAGACAGGGGACGTACGAGCAGTACTTC.

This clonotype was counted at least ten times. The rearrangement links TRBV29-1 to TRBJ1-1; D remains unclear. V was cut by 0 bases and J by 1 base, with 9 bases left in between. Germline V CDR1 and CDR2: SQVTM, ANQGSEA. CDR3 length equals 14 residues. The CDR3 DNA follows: TGCAGCGTTGAAGACCCCCCACGGAACACTGAAGCTTTCTTT. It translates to CSVEDPPRNTEAFF.